The next 21 T cell receptor beta chains were all read from a single sample in a study of PD-L1 blockade in urothelial cancer. As for time point: pretreatment peripheral blood. Sequenced by immunoSEQ multiplex PCR; TCRdb stores in-frame clones only, minus some. The data show about 35,000 clones, around 82% seen once. The sample in question was PBMCs, obtained around atezolizumab (anti-PD-L1) treatment. The source is a man in his 60s with urothelial cancer.

This clone has a handful of counts. The V and J genes are TRBV5-1 and TRBJ1-2; 9 bases map to TRBD1. The CDR3 spans 16 residues. V was clipped by 0 bases and J by 4 bases; unmatched bases: 7. Germline CDR1 and CDR2: SGHRS and YFSETQ. DNA of the CDR3: TGCGCCAGCAGCTTGGGACGGACAGGGGTGGCCTATGGCTACACCTTC. Translating gives CASSLGRTGVAYGYTF.

The chain has TRBV5-5 and TRBJ1-4; no clear D gene. CDR3 length equals 15 residues. The V end lost 4 bases, the J end lost 4 bases, and 14 bases lay between the germline ends. Germline CDR1 and CDR2: SGHKS and YYEKEE (reference sequence). Here the CDR3 DNA reads TGTGCCAGCAGCCCCTCGGCGGGCGATAATGAAAAACTGTTTTTT. Protein product: CASSPSAGDNEKLFF.

This clone is a singleton in its sample. The chain carries TRBV5-6 and TRBJ1-2; 7 nucleotides match TRBD1. With 2 bases clipped from V and 0 bases from J, the junction kept 4 bases outside the gene matches. This CDR3 is built from 15 residues. Germline CDR1 SGHDT, CDR2 YYEEEE. CDR3 sequence reads: CASSFGTAANYGYTF. The DNA of the CDR3 is TGTGCCAGCAGCTTCGGGACAGCAGCTAACTATGGCTACACCTTC.

The J gene is TRBJ1-1, the V gene TRBV5-6; D gene uncertain. Trimming pared 0 bases from V and 0 bases from J, leaving 9 bases between. Germline loops: CDR1 SGHDT, CDR2 YYEEEE. The CDR3 length is 15 residues. CDR3 bases: TGTGCCAGCAGCTTGGATACATCCATGAACACTGAAGCTTTCTTT. It codes for CASSLDTSMNTEAFF. Supplemented by reference TRBV5-6 and TRBJ1-1, the full variable domain reads DAGVTQSPTHLIKTRGQQVTLRCSPKSGHDTVSWYQQALGQGPQFIFQYYEEEERQRGNFPDRFSGHQFPNYSSELNVNALLLGDSALYLCASSLDTSMNTEAFFGQGTRLTVV.

The V gene is TRBV19, the J gene TRBJ1-1; D gene unclear. The CDR3 loop spans 13 amino acids. The V end was cut by 5 bases, the J end by 4 bases, with 11 bases between. The germline CDR1 and CDR2 sequences are LNHDA and SQIVND (reference sequence). CDR3 in DNA: TGTGCCAGTAGTGGTCGGGGAGGCACTGAAGCTTTCTTT. It yields the protein CASSGRGGTEAFF.

The table lists this clone with a count of one. This chain links TRBV2 with TRBJ1-5, with 7 bases aligning to TRBD1. Per the germline V gene, CDR1 is SNHLY and CDR2 is FYNNEI. After removal of 4 bases from V and 3 bases from J, the junction contained 6 bases not matched to a gene. CDR3 length: 15 amino acids. CDR3 bases: TGTGCCAGCAGTGGTCGGACAGGCTTCAATCAGCCCCAGCATTTT. This codes for CASSGRTGFNQPQHF.

The rearrangement joins TRBV7-8 to TRBJ2-1; D might be TRBD2 (6 bases). This CDR3 is 15 amino acids long. V was pared by 2 bases and J by 2 bases, with 10 bases between. Germline values: CDR1 SGHVS, CDR2 FQNEAQ. The CDR3 sequence is CASSLQAGPYNEQFF. CDR3 sequence (DNA): TGTGCCAGCAGCTTACAGGCGGGGCCCTACAATGAGCAGTTCTTC.

The J gene is TRBJ2-5, the V gene TRBV30; 10 bases are shared with TRBD1. The CDR3 runs to 14 residues. The ends lost 2 bases at V and 5 bases at J; junction bases unmatched: 5. Per germline, CDR1 GTSNPN and CDR2 SVGIG (reference sequence). For the CDR3, the DNA is TGTGCCTGGAGTTACGACAGGGGGCGGGAGACCCAGTACTTC. Its protein product is CAWSYDRGRETQYF.

This chain joins TRBV19 and TRBJ2-7; maybe TRBD1 (6 bases). The ends were cut back, 6 bases at V and 3 bases at J, with 18 bases in the middle. There are 15 residues in the CDR3. Germline lookup yields CDR1 LNHDA and CDR2 SQIVND (reference sequence). Here the CDR3 reads CASRGKWGRDYEQYF. The CDR3 DNA sequence: TGTGCCAGTAGGGGTAAATGGGGGCGAGACTACGAGCAGTACTTC.

The genes are TRBV27 and TRBJ2-2; no reliable D call. This CDR3 is 14 amino acids long. The ends were cut back, 0 bases at V and 10 bases at J, with 12 bases in the middle. Germline CDR1 reads MNHEY; CDR2 reads SMNVEV (reference sequence). This CDR3 is CASSLSNPGEELFF. The CDR3 DNA sequence: TGTGCCAGCAGTTTATCGAATCCGGGTGAGGAGCTGTTTTTT.

This clone was seen only a few times. The chain carries TRBV7-9 and TRBJ2-1, with 9 bases fitting TRBD1. Germline trimming cut 5 bases from V and 5 bases from J; bases unmatched to any gene: 4. Germline values: CDR1 SEHNR, CDR2 FQNEAQ (reference sequence). This CDR3 comprises 14 residues. Here the CDR3 DNA reads TGTGCCAGCAGCCCCAGGACAGGGGACAATGAGCAGTTCTTC. It specifies CASSPRTGDNEQFF.

The chain uses TRBV5-6 and TRBJ1-2; D remains ambiguous. There are 14 residues in the CDR3. V lost 0 bases and J 1 base, leaving 7 bases between the germline ends. Germline V gene data show CDR1 as SGHDT and CDR2 as YYEEEE. The CDR3 nucleotides are TGTGCCAGCAGCTTGGGGCGGAATAACTATGGCTACACCTTC. It encodes CASSLGRNNYGYTF.

The chain joins TRBV9 to TRBJ1-6; D unresolved. This CDR3 region has 12 residues. V lost 4 bases to trimming and J lost 7 bases, with 6 bases between them. Germline V CDR1 and CDR2: SGDLS, YYNGEE. The CDR3 bases are TGTGCCAGCAGCACAGCCAATTCACCCCTCCACTTT. Translation gives CASSTANSPLHF.

With respect to this clone: Sequence at one end of the junction differs from germline and may be a read error. This rearrangement joins TRBV5-5 to TRBJ2-4; D might be TRBD2 (5 bases). The germline V gene encodes CDR1 SGHKS and CDR2 YYEKEE (reference sequence). There are 13 residues in the CDR3. The CDR3 loop is CASSLDAPSPAGF. The CDR3 DNA sequence: TGTGCCAGCAGCTTGGATGCCCCCAGCCCCGCGGGTTTC.

This clone was counted a few times. The chain carries TRBV5-1 and TRBJ1-4; D is uncertain. The ends were cut back, 4 bases at V and 4 bases at J, with 11 bases in the middle. The CDR3 has 14 amino acids. The V gene's germline CDR1 is SGHRS and CDR2 YFSETQ. Here the CDR3 reads CASSPDTNNEKLFF. The CDR3 DNA reads TGCGCCAGCAGCCCCGACACAAATAATGAAAAACTGTTTTTT.

This clone was seen only a few times. This chain links TRBV6-1 with TRBJ2-3; TRBD2 aligns across 9 bases. The CDR3 is made up of 17 amino acids. V was clipped by 0 bases and J by 2 bases; unmatched bases: 6. Per germline, CDR1 MNHNS and CDR2 SASEGT. CDR3 in DNA: TGTGCCAGCAGTGAAGCATTCGGACTAGCGAACACAGATACGCAGTATTTT. Its protein product is CASSEAFGLANTDTQYF.

This clone was recorded a few times. The V and J genes are TRBV7-2 and TRBJ1-6; D is undetermined. The germline CDR1 and CDR2 sequences are SGHTA and FQGNSA. V was trimmed by 2 bases and J by 9 bases, leaving 14 bases between them. The CDR3 covers 15 residues. CDR3 loop: CASSLTGPPSSPLHF. CDR3 bases: TGTGCCAGCAGCTTAACTGGGCCGCCGAGTTCACCCCTCCACTTT.

The chain joins TRBV7-9 to TRBJ1-4; TRBD1 is a possible D gene (6 bases). There are 15 residues in the CDR3. CDR1 and CDR2 from the germline V gene are SEHNR and FQNEAQ (reference sequence). Trimming cost V 6 bases and J 4 bases, with 15 bases left between them. This CDR3 is CASSARGFGNEKLFF. In nucleotides, the CDR3 is TGTGCCAGCAGTGCCAGGGGATTCGGTAATGAAAAACTGTTTTTT.

This chain joins TRBV19 and TRBJ2-1; 8 bases line up with TRBD2. The CDR3 consists of 19 residues. Unmatched junction bases numbered 14, after V lost 4 bases and J lost 0 bases. Per germline, CDR1 LNHDA and CDR2 SQIVND (reference sequence). CDR3 nucleotides: TGTGCCAGTAGTACCTCCTCAGCGGGGGTTTTTAGCTCCTACAATGAGCAGTTCTTC. It encodes CASSTSSAGVFSSYNEQFF.

The sample holds one count of this clone. The chain combines TRBV28 with TRBJ1-1; possibly TRBD1 for D (6 bases). Germline V gene sequence: CDR1 MDHEN, CDR2 SYDVKM. This CDR3 has 17 amino acids. Trimming stripped 6 bases from V and 1 base from J, with 21 bases between. Here the CDR3 reads CASSTTRWGGPNTEAFF. The CDR3 nucleotides read TGTGCCAGCAGCACCACGCGCTGGGGGGGGCCGAACACTGAAGCTTTCTTT.

Only a few counts were recorded for this clone. This chain joins TRBV27 and TRBJ2-1, with D maybe TRBD2 (5 bases). Looked up from germline, CDR1 is MNHEY and CDR2 is SMNVEV (reference sequence). The CDR3 covers 13 residues. V was trimmed by 5 bases and J by 8 bases, leaving 13 bases between them. The CDR3, as DNA: TGTGCCAGCAGTCCTCTTCCCGGGGATGAGCAGTTCTTC. Residues: CASSPLPGDEQFF.